This T cell receptor (beta chain) derives from a study of T cell repertoires in cytomegalovirus infection. Study-level background: Selection of CMV epitopes for the study included recently identified HLA-C-restricted and well-studied HLA-B-restricted ones. The public TCR beta signatures pointed to both CMV infection and matching HLA type. Study results and limitations: HLA-C-restricted CMV clonotypes gave the most frequent clonotype in two of eight donors.

The V and J ends lost 5 bases and 4 bases respectively, with 17 bases between them. In germline, CDR1 is SQVTM, CDR2 ANQGSEA. This CDR3 contains 15 residues. Comment on this clonotype: Its antigen is unidentified.

One entry per CDR3 protein, called by TCRdb with MiXCR from the reads. The sample includes a few hundred thousand distinct CDR3 sequences, around 35% of them seen just once. The chain couples TRBV29-1 to TRBJ2-2, with D perhaps matching TRBD2 (7 bases). This TCR came from a human donor in good health (CMV status not recorded). Some clones in this sample may be carry-over from other donors' samples. Sequencing used cultured PBMCs, obtained from culture after CMV antigen stimulation. This CDR3 is CSVRIGGHVTGELFF. CDR3 in DNA: TGCAGCGTTCGCATCGGGGGGCATGTCACCGGGGAGCTGTTTTTT.